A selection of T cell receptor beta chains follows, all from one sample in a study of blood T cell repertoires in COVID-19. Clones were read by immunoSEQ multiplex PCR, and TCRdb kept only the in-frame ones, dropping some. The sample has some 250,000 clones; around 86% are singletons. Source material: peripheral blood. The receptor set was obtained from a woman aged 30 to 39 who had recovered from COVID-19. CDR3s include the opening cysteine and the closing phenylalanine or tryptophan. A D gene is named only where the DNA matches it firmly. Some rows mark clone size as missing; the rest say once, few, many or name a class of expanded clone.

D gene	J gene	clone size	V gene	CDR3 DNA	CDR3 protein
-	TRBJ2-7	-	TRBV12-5	TGTGCTAGTGGTTCAACCACGGACAGCCCCTACGAGCAGTACTTC	CASGSTTDSPYEQYF
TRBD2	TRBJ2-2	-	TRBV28	TGTGCCAGCAGCCCCACCGGGACTATGAACACCGGGGAGCTGTTTTTT	CASSPTGTMNTGELFF
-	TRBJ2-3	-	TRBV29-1	TGCAGCGTTGATGCGGTGCCAGATACGCAGTATTTT	CSVDAVPDTQYF
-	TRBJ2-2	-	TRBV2	TGTGCCAGCAGGCCGACAGGAACGAACACCGGGGAGCTGTTTTTT	CASRPTGTNTGELFF
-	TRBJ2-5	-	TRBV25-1	TGTGCCAGCAGCCTGGTGGGGGGTACACAAGAGACCCAGTACTTC	CASSLVGGTQETQYF
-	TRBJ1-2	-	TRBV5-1	TGCGCCAGCAAGAAAGAGACAAACAACTATGGCTACACCTTC	CASKKETNNYGYTF
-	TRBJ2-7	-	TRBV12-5	TGTGCTAGTGGTTCCTGGGCCCCCTACGAGCAGTACTTC	CASGSWAPYEQYF
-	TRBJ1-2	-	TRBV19	TGTGCCAGTAGTATAGAGGTCGGGGTACAAATCTACACCTTC	CASSIEVGVQIYTF
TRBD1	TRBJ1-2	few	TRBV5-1	TGCGCCAGCAGCTTGGTGACAGGGGGCACCTATGGCTACACCTTC	CASSLVTGGTYGYTF
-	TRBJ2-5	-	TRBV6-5	TGTGCCAGCAGTCCAGACAGCCAAGAGACCCAGTACTTC	CASSPDSQETQYF
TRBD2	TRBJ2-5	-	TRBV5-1	TGCGCCAGCAGCTTGGGACCGACGGGAGCGGGGGGGGACCAAGAGACCCAGTACTTC	CASSLGPTGAGGDQETQYF
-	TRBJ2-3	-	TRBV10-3	TGTGCCATCAGTGGACCTACAGTGGACACAGATACGCAGTATTTT	CAISGPTVDTDTQYF
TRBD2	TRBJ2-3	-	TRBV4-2	TGTGCCAGCAGCCAAGCTCGGGGGCCTAGCGGGGGGCAAGGAGATACGCAGTATTTT	CASSQARGPSGGQGDTQYF
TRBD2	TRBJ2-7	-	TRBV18	TGTGCCAGCTCACCGGCCCGGGGGGGGAGCTCCTACGAGCAGTACTTC	CASSPARGGSSYEQYF
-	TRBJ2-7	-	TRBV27	TGTGCCAGCAAGACAGTAACCAACTCCTACGAGCAGTACTTC	CASKTVTNSYEQYF
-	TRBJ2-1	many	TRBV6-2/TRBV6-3	TGTGCCAGCAGTCTAGAAAGACTCACAATACCAAATGAGCAGTTCTTC	CASSLERLTIPNEQFF
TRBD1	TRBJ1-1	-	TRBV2	TGTGCCAGCAGGCCTGAACCGGGACAGGGATACACTGAAGCTTTCTTT	CASRPEPGQGYTEAFF
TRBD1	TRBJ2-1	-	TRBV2	TGTGCCAGCAGTGGTAGGACAGGGGCCTACAATGAGCAGTTCTTC	CASSGRTGAYNEQFF
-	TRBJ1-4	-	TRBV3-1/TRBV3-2	TGTGCCAGCAGCCAAGGAGAAGAAAAACTGTTTTTT	CASSQGEEKLFF
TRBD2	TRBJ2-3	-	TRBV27	TGTGCCAGCGGCCTAGCGGGGGGCGACACAGATACGCAGTATTTT	CASGLAGGDTDTQYF
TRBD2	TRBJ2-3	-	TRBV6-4	TGTGCCAGCAGTTTAGCGGGGGGCACAGATACGCAGTATTTT	CASSLAGGTDTQYF
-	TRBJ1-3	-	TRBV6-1	TGTGCCAGCAGTGAACAGGGCACTAACTCTGGAAACACCATATATTTT	CASSEQGTNSGNTIYF
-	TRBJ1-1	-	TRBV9	TGTGCCAGCAGCGTAGTTACAGAGAACACTGAAGCTTTCTTT	CASSVVTENTEAFF
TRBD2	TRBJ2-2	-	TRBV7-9	TGTGCCAGAATTGGGGGAGCGGCGGGGGAGAACACCGGGGAGCTGTTTTTT	CARIGGAAGENTGELFF
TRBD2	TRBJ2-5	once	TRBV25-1	TGTGCCAGCAGTCGTCTAGCGGGGGTACAAGAGACCCAGTACTTC	CASSRLAGVQETQYF
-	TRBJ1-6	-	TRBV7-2	TGTGCCAGCAGGGGTTCGGGGGATTCACCCCTCCACTTT	CASRGSGDSPLHF
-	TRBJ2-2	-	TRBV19	TGTGCCACAGGGACTCTTACCGGGGAGCTGTTTTTT	CATGTLTGELFF
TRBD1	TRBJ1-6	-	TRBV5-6	TGTGCCAGCAGGGACGCCGGGACAGGAGTTAATTCACCCCTCCACTTT	CASRDAGTGVNSPLHF
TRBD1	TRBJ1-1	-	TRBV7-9	TGTGCCAGCAGCTTAACGCCGGGACAGAAGAACACTGAAGCTTTCTTT	CASSLTPGQKNTEAFF
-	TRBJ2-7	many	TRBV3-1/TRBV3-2	TGTGCCAGCAGCCAATTTCTAAGCGTCGCGAACGAGCAGTACTTC	CASSQFLSVANEQYF
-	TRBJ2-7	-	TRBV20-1	TGCAGTGCTAGTTGGGGGGACGGGGCTTACGAGCAGTACTTC	CSASWGDGAYEQYF